What follows describes a single T cell receptor beta chain. This clonotype was observed a few times. Its target antigen remains unknown. One base away there is no much larger clone; base qualities are not given. The run used an Illumina NovaSeq 6000. cDNA libraries for TCRalpha and TCRbeta were prepared by 5'RACE using constant-segment primers, with sample barcodes and unique molecular identifiers added. Trizol reagent was used to extract RNA from every sample. Libraries were amplified in two PCR steps, with a second sample barcode and Illumina TruSeq adapters added in the second step. The libraries were sequenced on an Illumina NovaSeq using 2 x 150 bp paired-end reads. The study's processing was this. Demultiplexing of reads and collapsing into UMI-guided consensus sequences were performed with migec v1.2.7. Using mixcr v2.1.11, UMI consensuses were aligned to TRA and TRB V and J templates and then assembled into clonotypes. A clonotype was counted as expanded or contracted only if both edgeR and NoisET called the change significant, with noise models trained on biological replicates. For edgeR calls, a false discovery rate-adjusted p below 0.01 and a log2 fold-change threshold of 1 were applied. As an exploratory analysis of dynamics, max-normalized trajectories of the 1000 most abundant clonotypes were examined by PCA with hierarchical clustering. Separately sequenced CD4+ and CD8+ repertoires were used to assign a CD4 or CD8 phenotype to each responding clone. TCRdb reprocessed the public reads (quality trimming at Q25 with fastp, clone calling with MiXCR) and kept in-frame beta chains. Each CDR3 protein appears once, grouped with its most common genes and DNA. TCRdb's processing, not the authors' own work, is the source of the V and J calls. The sample table shows over 55,000 distinct CDR3 sequences, and over 7.5% are seen once. The leading ten clones occupy 0.9% to 1.5% of the sample.

The CDR1 and CDR2 encoded by the germline V gene are LGHNA and YSLEER. The germline ends are 17 bases apart after V is trimmed by 1 base and J by 0 bases. The CDR3 runs 18 amino acids, cysteine and phenylalanine included. The entry retains the CDR3 DNA only, 54 bases that are in frame from base 1. This specimen comes from a study of T-cell memory formation after mild COVID-19 (dated by TCRdb to about 2021). At the level of the whole study: TCR sequence clusters from the two donors were largely donor specific. T-cell clones expanding and contracting after mild COVID-19 in two donors were tracked by longitudinal TCRalpha and TCRbeta repertoire sequencing. Two young, previously healthy adult volunteers, one female and one male, were included in the cohort.

Ficoll-Paque density gradient centrifugation was used to isolate PBMCs. What the study reported, not specific to this receptor: Some responding clones were found in pre-infection memory, which suggests that pre-existing cross-reactive memory T cells took part in the SARS-CoV-2 response. The study included only a couple of mild cases, and larger cohorts that include severe cases with pre-infection samples were judged to be necessary. SARS-CoV-2 specificity was not confirmed for the second-wave clones peaking on day 37. Clones that contracted from day 15 to 85 showed balanced CD4/CD8 phenotypes, whereas a second wave of clones that expanded from day 15 to 37 leaned towards CD4+. Contracting CD4+ clones turned up mainly in the CM and EM memory subsets, whereas EMRA was where CD8+ clones were enriched.

This receptor was taken from a man aged 18 to 29 who had mild COVID-19 (a few samples of this study predate the infection). The sample titles of this study are shuffled in the database, so cell type and time point are left out; the donor was told from shared clones. The chain employs TRBV4-3 and TRBJ2-3, and possibly TRBD2, on 7 matching bases. Specimen: PBMCs or a T cell subset sorted from them (not recorded which). Here the CDR3 is given as CASSQGGGATLSTDTQYF. The DNA is TGCGCCAGCAGCCAAGGGGGGGGGGCCACCCTGAGCACAGATACGCAGTATTTT.